This T cell receptor (beta chain) was captured in a study of T cell repertoires in cytomegalovirus infection. Study-wide background: Carrying CMV and the relevant HLA type showed in public TCR beta signatures.

CDR1 MNHEY and CDR2 SVGAGI come from the germline V gene. The CDR3 is 15 residues long. Trimming removed 0 bases from V and 4 bases from J; junction bases left unmatched: 4. TCRdb redid the calling of the reads with MiXCR, one entry per CDR3 protein. The table lists some 300,000 distinct CDR3 sequences, roughly an eighth of them singletons. General study points: Ex vivo, HLA-C-restricted CMV-specific TCR beta clonotypes prevailed over the rest of the response. Totalled public TCR beta family frequency picked out people who carried CMV plus the relevant HLA.

Note on this clonotype: Antigen unknown.

The material sequenced was PBMCs. This TCR derives from a human donor in good health (CMV status not recorded). Some clones in this sample may be carry-over from other donors' samples. The V and J genes are TRBV6-5 and TRBJ2-3; 7 positions agree with TRBD2. CDR3 sequence (DNA): TGTGCCAGCAGTTACTCCGGGGGAGGGGCAGATACGCAGTATTTT. Translated: CASSYSGGGADTQYF.